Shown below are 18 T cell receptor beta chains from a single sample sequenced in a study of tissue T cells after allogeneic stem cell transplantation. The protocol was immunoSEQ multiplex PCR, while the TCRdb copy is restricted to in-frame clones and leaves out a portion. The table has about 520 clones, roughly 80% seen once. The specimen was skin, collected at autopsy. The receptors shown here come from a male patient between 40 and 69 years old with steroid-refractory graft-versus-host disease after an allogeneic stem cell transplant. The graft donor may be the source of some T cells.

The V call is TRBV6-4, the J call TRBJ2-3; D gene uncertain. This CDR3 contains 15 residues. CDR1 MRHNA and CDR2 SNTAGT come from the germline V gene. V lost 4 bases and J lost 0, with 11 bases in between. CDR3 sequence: CASSALGTSTDTQYF. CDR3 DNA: TGTGCCAGCAGTGCATTGGGAACTAGCACAGATACGCAGTATTTT.

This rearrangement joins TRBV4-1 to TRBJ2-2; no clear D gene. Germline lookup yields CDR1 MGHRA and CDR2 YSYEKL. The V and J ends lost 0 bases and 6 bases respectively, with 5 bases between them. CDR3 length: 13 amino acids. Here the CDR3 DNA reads TGCGCCAGCAGCCAAGAGCGCGCCGGGGAGCTGTTTTTT. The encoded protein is CASSQERAGELFF.

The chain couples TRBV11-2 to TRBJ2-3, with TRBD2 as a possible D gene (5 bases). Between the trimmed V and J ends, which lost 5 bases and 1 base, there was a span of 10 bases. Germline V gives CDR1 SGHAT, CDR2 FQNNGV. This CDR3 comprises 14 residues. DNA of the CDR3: TGTGCCAGCAGCCTAAGCGGAGGCACAGATACGCAGTATTTT. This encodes CASSLSGGTDTQYF.

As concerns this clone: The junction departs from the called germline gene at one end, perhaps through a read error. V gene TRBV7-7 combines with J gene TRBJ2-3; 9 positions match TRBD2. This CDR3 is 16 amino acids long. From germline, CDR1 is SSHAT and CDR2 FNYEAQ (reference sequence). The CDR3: CASSPGLAKPSDTQYF. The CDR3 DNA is TGTGCTAGCAGCCCGGGACTAGCAAAACCTTCAGATACGCAGTATTTT.

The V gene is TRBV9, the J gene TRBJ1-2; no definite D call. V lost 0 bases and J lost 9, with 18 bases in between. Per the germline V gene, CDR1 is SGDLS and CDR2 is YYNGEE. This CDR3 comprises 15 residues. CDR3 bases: TGTGCCAGCAGCGTAGACACGGGAGCCCTTATCAGCTACACCTTC. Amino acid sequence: CASSVDTGALISYTF.

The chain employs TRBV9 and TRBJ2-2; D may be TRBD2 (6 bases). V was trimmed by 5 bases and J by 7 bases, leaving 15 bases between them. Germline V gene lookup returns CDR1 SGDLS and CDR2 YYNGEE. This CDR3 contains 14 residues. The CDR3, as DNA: TGTGCCAGCAGGGAGGGACTGTCAATCGGGGAGCTGTTTTTT. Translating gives CASREGLSIGELFF. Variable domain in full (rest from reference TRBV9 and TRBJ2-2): DSGVTQTPKHLITATGQRVTLRCSPRSGDLSVYWYQQSLDQGLQFLIQYYNGEERAKGNILERFSAQQFPDLHSELNLSSLELGDSALYFCASREGLSIGELFFGEGSRLTVL.

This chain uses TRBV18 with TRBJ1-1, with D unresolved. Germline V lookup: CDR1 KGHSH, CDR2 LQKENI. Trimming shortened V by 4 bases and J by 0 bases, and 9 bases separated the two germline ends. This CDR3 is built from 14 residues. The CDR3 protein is CASSRSQMNTEAFF. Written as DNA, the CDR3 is TGTGCCAGCTCACGGAGTCAGATGAACACTGAAGCTTTCTTT.

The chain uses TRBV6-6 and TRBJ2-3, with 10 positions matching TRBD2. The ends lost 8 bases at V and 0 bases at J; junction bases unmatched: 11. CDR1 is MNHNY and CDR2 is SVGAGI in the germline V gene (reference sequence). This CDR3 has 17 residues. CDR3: CASRPQPSGGSTDTQYF. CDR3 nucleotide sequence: TGTGCCAGCCGTCCCCAGCCTAGCGGGGGTAGCACAGATACGCAGTATTTT.

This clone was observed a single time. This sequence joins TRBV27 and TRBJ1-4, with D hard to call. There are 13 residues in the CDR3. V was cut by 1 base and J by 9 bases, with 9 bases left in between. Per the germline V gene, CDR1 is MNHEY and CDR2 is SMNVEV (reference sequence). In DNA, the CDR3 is TGTGCCAGCAGTTTATTCGCGACTAAAAAACTGTTTTTT. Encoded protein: CASSLFATKKLFF.

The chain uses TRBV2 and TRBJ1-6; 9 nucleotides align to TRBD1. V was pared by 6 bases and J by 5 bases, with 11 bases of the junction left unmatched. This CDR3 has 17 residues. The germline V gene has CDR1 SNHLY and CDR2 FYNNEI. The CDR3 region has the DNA TGTGCCAGCAGCGCTACGGGACAGGGCTTGGATAATTCACCCCTCCACTTT. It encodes CASSATGQGLDNSPLHF.

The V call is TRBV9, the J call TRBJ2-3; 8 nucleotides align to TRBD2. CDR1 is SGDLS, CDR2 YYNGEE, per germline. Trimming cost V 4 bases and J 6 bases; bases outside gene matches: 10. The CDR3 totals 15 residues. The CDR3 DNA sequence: TGTGCCAGCAGCATTAGCGGGAACCCAGGGGATACGCAGTATTTT. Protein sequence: CASSISGNPGDTQYF. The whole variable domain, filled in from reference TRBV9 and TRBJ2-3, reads DSGVTQTPKHLITATGQRVTLRCSPRSGDLSVYWYQQSLDQGLQFLIQYYNGEERAKGNILERFSAQQFPDLHSELNLSSLELGDSALYFCASSISGNPGDTQYFGPGTRLTVL.

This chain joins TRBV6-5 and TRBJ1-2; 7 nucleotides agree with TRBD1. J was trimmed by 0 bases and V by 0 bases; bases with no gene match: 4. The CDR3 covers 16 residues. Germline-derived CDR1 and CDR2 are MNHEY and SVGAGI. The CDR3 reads CASSYSTGSANYGYTF. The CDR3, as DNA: TGTGCCAGCAGTTACTCGACAGGGTCAGCTAACTATGGCTACACCTTC.

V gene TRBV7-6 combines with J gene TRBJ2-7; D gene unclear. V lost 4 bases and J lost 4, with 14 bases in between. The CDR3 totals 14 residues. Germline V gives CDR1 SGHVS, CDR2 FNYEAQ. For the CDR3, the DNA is TGTGCCAGCAGCTCCCGGACGGCTGGTTACGAGCAGTACTTC. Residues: CASSSRTAGYEQYF.

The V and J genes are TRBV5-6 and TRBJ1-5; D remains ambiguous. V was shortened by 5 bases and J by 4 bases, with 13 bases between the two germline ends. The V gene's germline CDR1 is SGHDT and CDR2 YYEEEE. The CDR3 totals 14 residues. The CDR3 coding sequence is TGTGCCAGCAGTTTCGGTACGCCGAATCAGCCCCAGCATTTT. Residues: CASSFGTPNQPQHF.

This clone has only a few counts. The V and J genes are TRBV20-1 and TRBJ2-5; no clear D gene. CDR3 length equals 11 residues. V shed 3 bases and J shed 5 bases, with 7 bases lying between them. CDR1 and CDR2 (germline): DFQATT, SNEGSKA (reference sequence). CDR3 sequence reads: CSARGRETQYF. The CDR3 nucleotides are TGCAGTGCTAGGGGAAGGGAGACCCAGTACTTC.

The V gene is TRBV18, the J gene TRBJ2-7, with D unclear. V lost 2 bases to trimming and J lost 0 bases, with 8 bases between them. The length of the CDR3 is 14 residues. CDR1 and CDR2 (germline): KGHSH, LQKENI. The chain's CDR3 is CASSPNGFSYEQYF. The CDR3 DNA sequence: TGTGCCAGCTCACCAAACGGGTTCTCCTACGAGCAGTACTTC.

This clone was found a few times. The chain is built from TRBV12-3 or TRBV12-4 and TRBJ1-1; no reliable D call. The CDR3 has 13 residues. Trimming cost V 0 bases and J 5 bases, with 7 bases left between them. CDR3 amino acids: CASSLATSTEAFF. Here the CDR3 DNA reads TGTGCCAGCAGTTTAGCGACTTCGACTGAAGCTTTCTTT.

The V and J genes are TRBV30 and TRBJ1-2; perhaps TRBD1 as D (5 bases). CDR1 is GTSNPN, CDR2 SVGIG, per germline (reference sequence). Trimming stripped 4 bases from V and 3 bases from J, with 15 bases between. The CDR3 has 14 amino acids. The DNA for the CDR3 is TGTGCCTGGACGGGTACAGGAAGAGACTATGGCTACACCTTC. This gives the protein CAWTGTGRDYGYTF.